Listed here are 10 T cell receptor beta chains from one sample, sequenced in a study of T cell responses to AZD1222 COVID-19 vaccine. Assay: immunoSEQ multiplex PCR; the TCRdb copy retains only in-frame clones and omits some. The sample includes about 180,000 clones, less than 90% of them seen just once. Sequencing was performed on peripheral blood, taken on day 0 of AZD1222 vaccination. These receptors were obtained from an adult in good health.

The chain employs TRBV5-5 and TRBJ1-1; TRBD1 is a possible D gene (5 bases). V was shortened by 4 bases and J by 3 bases, with 16 bases between the two germline ends. The CDR3 runs to 15 residues. CDR1 is SGHKS, CDR2 YYEKEE, per germline (reference sequence). CDR3 sequence: CASSPRGPADTEAFF. In nucleotides, the CDR3 is TGTGCCAGCAGCCCCCGGGGCCCAGCAGACACTGAAGCTTTCTTT.

The chain recombines TRBV7-2 with TRBJ2-7; the D is unclear. The ends were cut back, 5 bases at V and 2 bases at J, with 19 bases in the middle. The CDR3 is 16 amino acids. Germline V gene sequence: CDR1 SGHTA, CDR2 FQGNSA. This chain's CDR3 is CASSGVSGTLAYEQYF. The DNA for the CDR3 is TGTGCCAGCAGCGGGGTCAGTGGAACATTGGCCTACGAGCAGTACTTC.

The chain carries TRBV10-1 and TRBJ2-1; the match to TRBD1 covers 8 bases. The germline V gene has CDR1 WNHNN and CDR2 SYGVQD (reference sequence). There are 16 residues in the CDR3. Trimming removed 6 bases from V and 4 bases from J; junction bases left unmatched: 11. DNA of the CDR3: TGCGCCAGCAGCGCCCTAGGGACAGGCCAGTACAATGAGCAGTTCTTC. Translating it yields CASSALGTGQYNEQFF.

This chain uses TRBV4-2 with TRBJ1-4; weak D call: TRBD1 (5 bases). The germline V gene encodes CDR1 LGHNA and CDR2 YNFKEQ. This CDR3 contains 16 residues. V was cut by 0 bases and J by 7 bases, with 15 bases left in between. The CDR3 coding sequence is TGTGCCAGCAGCCAAGATTATCTCCGGGGCGGTGAAAAACTGTTTTTT. This translates into CASSQDYLRGGEKLFF.

The chain is built from TRBV5-4 and TRBJ1-1, with TRBD1 matching over 8 bases. With 4 bases clipped from V and 6 bases from J, the junction kept 11 bases outside the gene matches. The germline gives CDR1 SGHNT, CDR2 YYREEE (reference sequence). CDR3 length equals 15 residues. The CDR3 sequence: CASSPVDRGGAEAFF. CDR3 DNA: TGTGCCAGCAGCCCCGTCGACAGGGGAGGTGCTGAAGCTTTCTTT. Together with reference TRBV5-4 and TRBJ1-1, the CDR3 gives the full variable domain: ETGVTQSPTHLIKTRGQQVTLRCSSQSGHNTVSWYQQALGQGPQFIFQYYREEENGRGNFPPRFSGLQFPNYSSELNVNALELDDSALYLCASSPVDRGGAEAFFGQGTRLTVV.

The chain links TRBV7-6 to TRBJ2-2; perhaps TRBD2 as D (5 bases). This CDR3 contains 15 residues. The V and J ends lost 0 bases and 3 bases respectively, with 8 bases between them. Germline V gene lookup returns CDR1 SGHVS and CDR2 FNYEAQ. CDR3 sequence reads: CASSLAGVDTGELFF. The CDR3 DNA reads TGTGCCAGCAGCTTAGCGGGAGTGGACACCGGGGAGCTGTTTTTT.

This chain uses TRBV3-1 (or the pseudogene TRBV3-2) with TRBJ1-5; the D is unclear. CDR1 and CDR2 (germline): LGHDT, YNNKEL (reference sequence). The length of the CDR3 is 12 residues. Trimming shortened V by 2 bases and J by 8 bases, and 7 bases separated the two germline ends. This chain's CDR3 is CASSQNREPQHF. As DNA, the CDR3 is TGTGCCAGCAGCCAAAACCGCGAGCCCCAGCATTTT.

The V call is TRBV5-1, the J call TRBJ1-6; D possibly corresponds to TRBD1 (6 bases). Germline values: CDR1 SGHRS, CDR2 YFSETQ. There are 13 residues in the CDR3. The ends were cut back, 5 bases at V and 8 bases at J, with 11 bases in the middle. The CDR3 loop is CASSQGLDSPLHF. CDR3 nucleotides: TGCGCCAGCAGTCAGGGGTTGGATTCACCCCTCCACTTT.

In nucleotides, the CDR3 is TGTGCCAGCTCTACGGCGGATGAGCAGTTCTTC. This gives the protein CASSTADEQFF. The chain couples TRBV2 to TRBJ2-1; D uncertain. The CDR3 extends over 11 amino acids. The V gene lost 8 bases and the J gene lost 8 bases, with 10 bases spanning the gap. Germline V lookup: CDR1 SNHLY, CDR2 FYNNEI. Based on the CDR3 plus reference TRBV2 and TRBJ2-1, the full variable domain is EPEVTQTPSHQVTQMGQEVILRCVPISNHLYFYWYRQILGQKVEFLVSFYNNEISEKSEIFDDQFSVERPDGSNFTLKIRSTKLEDSAMYFCASSTADEQFFGPGTRLTVL.

J is TRBJ2-1 and V is TRBV19; 9 bases are shared with TRBD2. This CDR3 spans 15 amino acids. Germline V gives CDR1 LNHDA, CDR2 SQIVND (reference sequence). The V gene end was trimmed by 6 bases and the J gene end by 0 bases; junction bases not matched to a gene: 3. CDR3 DNA sequence: TGTGCCAGTAGCCCAGCGGGAGGCTCCTACAATGAGCAGTTCTTC. Its protein is CASSPAGGSYNEQFF.